Shown below are 19 T cell receptor beta chains from a single sample sequenced in a study of T cell responses to AZD1222 COVID-19 vaccine. Generated by immunoSEQ multiplex PCR, the TCRdb table keeps only in-frame clones and is missing some. The sample holds approximately 200,000 clones, 85% to 95% seen once. The sample in question was peripheral blood, obtained 28 days after the second AZD1222 dose. These receptors came from an adult who received the AZD1222 COVID-19 vaccine.

The chain joins TRBV3-1 (or the pseudogene TRBV3-2) to TRBJ2-3; D is perhaps TRBD2 (6 bases). The CDR3 consists of 15 residues. The V and J ends lost 4 bases and 5 bases respectively, with 16 bases between them. Germline loops: CDR1 LGHDT, CDR2 YNNKEL (reference sequence). CDR3 residues: CASSPLVRREDTQYF. DNA of the CDR3: TGTGCCAGCAGCCCTCTTGTCAGGAGGGAAGATACGCAGTATTTT.

The chain joins TRBV6-5 to TRBJ1-6, with D perhaps TRBD1 (5 bases). The CDR3 has 13 amino acids. Germline V CDR1 and CDR2: MNHEY, SVGAGI. The V and J ends lost 4 bases and 4 bases respectively, with 5 bases between them. The CDR3 nucleotides read TGTGCCAGCAGTTCAGGGTATAATTCACCCCTCCACTTT. It specifies CASSSGYNSPLHF.

In its sample, this clone was seen a few times. The V call is TRBV15, the J call TRBJ1-2; 9 bases line up with TRBD1. The CDR3 is made up of 15 amino acids. V shed 3 bases, J shed 3 bases, and the junction held 5 bases outside the gene matches. CDR1 and CDR2 from the germline V gene are LNHNV and YYDKDF (reference sequence). CDR3 coding DNA: TGTGCCACCAGCAGGGGATGGGACAGGGACTATGGCTACACCTTC. This translates into CATSRGWDRDYGYTF.

This rearrangement joins TRBV6-5 to TRBJ1-4, with TRBD1 matching over 7 bases. After removal of 8 bases from V and 7 bases from J, the junction contained 10 bases not matched to a gene. Germline-derived CDR1 and CDR2 are MNHEY and SVGAGI. The CDR3 is made up of 14 amino acids. CDR3 sequence reads: CASGFEGAGEKLFF. Here the CDR3 DNA reads TGTGCCAGCGGATTTGAGGGGGCGGGTGAAAAACTGTTTTTT.

The chain employs TRBV18 and TRBJ1-1, with no clear D. Germline assignment: CDR1 KGHSH and CDR2 LQKENI. The CDR3 is 13 residues long. The V gene lost 2 bases and the J gene lost 0 bases, with 4 bases spanning the gap. CDR3 sequence reads: CASSPTMNTEAFF. The CDR3 region has the DNA TGTGCCAGCTCACCAACCATGAACACTGAAGCTTTCTTT.

The V and J genes are TRBV6-5 and TRBJ2-1; D could derive from TRBD1 or TRBD2 (5 bases each). The CDR3 runs to 13 residues. Germline V lookup: CDR1 MNHEY, CDR2 SVGAGI. The V and J ends lost 7 bases and 9 bases respectively, with 16 bases between them. The CDR3 here is CASMTVGDGEQFF. Here the CDR3 DNA reads TGTGCCAGCATGACAGTGGGAGATGGTGAGCAGTTCTTC.

V and J are TRBV28 and TRBJ1-5; D is unclear. The germline V gene has CDR1 MDHEN and CDR2 SYDVKM. Trimming cost V 3 bases and J 4 bases, with 4 bases left between them. This CDR3 spans 12 amino acids. Here the CDR3 reads CASSLVNQPQHF. The CDR3 nucleotides are TGTGCCAGCAGTTTGGTGAATCAGCCCCAGCATTTT. The full variable domain, completed using reference TRBV28 and TRBJ1-5, is DVKVTQSSRYLVKRTGEKVFLECVQDMDHENMFWYRQDPGLGLRLIYFSYDVKMKEKGDIPEGYSVSREKKERFSLILESASTNQTSMYLCASSLVNQPQHFGDGTRLSIL.

The J gene is TRBJ2-3, the V gene TRBV29-1; 7 positions agree with TRBD2. Germline CDR1 SQVTM, CDR2 ANQGSEA. Trimming at V came to 7 bases and at J to 5 bases, leaving 9 bases not matched to a gene. CDR3 length: 13 residues. CDR3 sequence: CSALGGSEDTQYF. The CDR3 nucleotides are TGCAGCGCCCTGGGGGGGTCGGAAGATACGCAGTATTTT.

This chain joins TRBV9 and TRBJ2-7; TRBD1 matches at 7 bases. Unmatched junction bases numbered 8, after V lost 3 bases and J lost 2 bases. The V gene's germline CDR1 is SGDLS and CDR2 YYNGEE. This CDR3 spans 15 amino acids. The CDR3 sequence is CASSGRQGPPYEQYF. DNA of the CDR3: TGTGCCAGCAGCGGACGACAGGGTCCCCCCTACGAGCAGTACTTC.

The gene calls are TRBV30 and TRBJ2-1, with a tentative D call TRBD2 (6 bases). This CDR3 spans 15 amino acids. The V end lost 4 bases, the J end lost 1 base, and 14 bases lay between the germline ends. Germline CDR1 GTSNPN, CDR2 SVGIG (reference sequence). CDR3 coding DNA: TGTGCCTGGAACCACCGGGACTGGTCCTACAATGAGCAGTTCTTC. It specifies CAWNHRDWSYNEQFF.

The V call is TRBV18, the J call TRBJ1-2; 8 bases agree with TRBD1. Unmatched junction bases numbered 7, after V lost 6 bases and J lost 7 bases. The CDR3 is 13 residues long. CDR1 is KGHSH, CDR2 LQKENI, per germline. Written as DNA, the CDR3 is TGTGCCAGCTCCAAGGACAGGGAGGGTGGCTACACCTTC. Its protein is CASSKDREGGYTF.

This chain links TRBV29-1 with TRBJ2-2; D uncertain. The germline V gene encodes CDR1 SQVTM and CDR2 ANQGSEA. The CDR3 covers 12 residues. V lost 4 bases, J lost 8 bases, and 11 bases lay in between. The CDR3 loop is CSVGGIGGELFF. The CDR3 DNA reads as TGCAGCGTTGGTGGGATCGGGGGGGAGCTGTTTTTT.

The V call is TRBV6-5, the J call TRBJ1-5; D ambiguous. The germline V and J ends were trimmed by 6 bases and 9 bases, with 15 bases remaining between them. Germline V gene data show CDR1 as MNHEY and CDR2 as SVGAGI. This CDR3 spans 13 amino acids. CDR3 nucleotide sequence: TGTGCCAGCAGCCGCGGATTGCATCCGCCCCAGCATTTT. Residues: CASSRGLHPPQHF.

This clone has just a few counts. This rearrangement joins TRBV6-4 to TRBJ2-3; no definite D call. The CDR3 is 14 amino acids. Germline values: CDR1 MRHNA, CDR2 SNTAGT. Trimming shortened V by 4 bases and J by 1 base, and 9 bases separated the two germline ends. The CDR3 sequence: CASSGDGGTDTQYF. CDR3 coding DNA: TGTGCCAGCAGTGGAGACGGAGGCACAGATACGCAGTATTTT.

This sequence joins TRBV12-5 and TRBJ2-7; D unclear. Germline-derived CDR1 and CDR2 are LGHNT and FRNRAP. With 1 base removed from V and 6 bases from J, the gap between germline ends came to 7 bases. This CDR3 contains 12 residues. The CDR3 loop is CASGLGQSEQYF. The CDR3 region has the DNA TGTGCTAGTGGTTTGGGGCAGTCCGAGCAGTACTTC.

This chain connects TRBV6-5 to TRBJ2-5, with unresolved D. Germline loops: CDR1 MNHEY, CDR2 SVGAGI. V was clipped by 7 bases and J by 0 bases, with 6 bases between them. The CDR3 loop spans 12 amino acids. The CDR3 nucleotides are TGTGCCAGCACAGGCGACCAAGAGACCCAGTACTTC. It specifies CASTGDQETQYF.

CDR3 region: CASRGDSYEAFF. The CDR3, as DNA: TGTGCCAGCAGGGGGGACAGCTATGAAGCTTTCTTT. V usage is TRBV6-5 and J usage is TRBJ1-1; TRBD1 matches 7 bases. The CDR3 totals 12 residues. With V trimmed by 6 bases and J by 7 bases, 5 bases remained unmatched. Germline CDR1 MNHEY, CDR2 SVGAGI.

V is TRBV5-1 and J is TRBJ1-1, with D perhaps matching TRBD1 (5 bases). The V end was cut by 0 bases, the J end by 11 bases, with 14 bases between. CDR3 size: 13 residues. Germline-derived CDR1 and CDR2 are SGHRS and YFSETQ. CDR3 loop: CASSLGDDRRAFF. The CDR3 DNA sequence: TGCGCCAGCAGCTTGGGGGACGATCGGCGGGCTTTCTTT. The whole variable domain, filled in from reference TRBV5-1 and TRBJ1-1, reads KAGVTQTPRYLIKTRGQQVTLSCSPISGHRSVSWYQQTPGQGLQFLFEYFSETQRNKGNFPGRFSGRQFSNSRSEMNVSTLELGDSALYLCASSLGDDRRAFFGQGTRLTVV.

This clone was observed a handful of times. The CDR3 spells CASRGQGAGDTEAFF. In DNA form, the CDR3 reads TGTGCCAGCAGGGGACAGGGGGCGGGGGATACTGAAGCTTTCTTT. The chain has TRBV6-5 and TRBJ1-1, with TRBD1 identical over 12 bases. The CDR3 extends over 15 amino acids. In germline, CDR1 is MNHEY, CDR2 SVGAGI. J lost 5 bases, V lost 6 bases, and 7 bases had no gene match.